The next 5 T cell receptor beta chains were all read from a single sample in a study of T-cell reconstitution after alpha-beta-depleted transplantation in children. Preparation of the TCRbeta library was carried out with unique molecular identifiers. TCRdb re-analysed the PCR reads in MiXCR, keeping a single row per CDR3 protein. This sample has approximately 82,000 distinct CDR3 sequences, with 15% to 20% found just once. The sample in question was PBMCs, mostly from graft donor cells, obtained 360 days after TCRalphabeta/CD19-depleted stem cell transplant. These receptor sequences come from a male patient under 10 years old who had a stem cell transplant for acute lymphoblastic leukemia, so the T cells may come from the graft donor.

This clonotype showed up many times. The chain carries TRBV29-1 and TRBJ2-2; 7 bases line up with TRBD1. CDR3 size: 13 residues. V dropped 8 bases and J dropped 0; count of bases not matched to a gene: 3. Germline CDR1 is SQVTM and CDR2 is ANQGSEA. CDR3 loop: CSFGTANTGELFF. In DNA form, the CDR3 reads TGCAGCTTCGGGACAGCGAACACCGGGGAGCTGTTTTTT.

The chain uses TRBV10-3 and TRBJ2-3; D may match TRBD1 or TRBD2 (5 bases each). Trimming removed 6 bases at V and 2 bases at J, with 9 bases between. CDR1 ENHRY and CDR2 SYGVKD come from the germline V gene. The CDR3 is made up of 13 amino acids. The CDR3 bases are TGTGCCATCAGGGGACGGTACACAGATACGCAGTATTTT. Amino acid sequence: CAIRGRYTDTQYF.

The chain is built from TRBV5-1 and TRBJ2-4; D not resolved. Germline lookup yields CDR1 SGHRS and CDR2 YFSETQ. The CDR3 covers 13 residues. V was clipped by 7 bases and J by 8 bases, with 16 bases between them. The CDR3 here is CASALHSPDIQYF. CDR3 nucleotides: TGCGCCAGCGCGTTGCATTCCCCGGACATTCAGTACTTC.

CDR3 loop: CASRLAGGPLDTQYF. As DNA, the CDR3 is TGTGCCAGCAGGCTAGCGGGAGGGCCTCTAGATACGCAGTATTTT. The rearrangement links TRBV6-1 to TRBJ2-3; 12 bases align to TRBD2. The ends lost 6 bases at V and 5 bases at J; junction bases unmatched: 6. The CDR3 totals 15 residues. Germline V lookup: CDR1 MNHNS, CDR2 SASEGT.

This clonotype was observed at least ten times. V and J are TRBV28 and TRBJ1-4; 8 nucleotides align to TRBD1. The germline V gene has CDR1 MDHEN and CDR2 SYDVKM. After removal of 7 bases from V and 4 bases from J, the junction contained 8 bases not matched to a gene. The CDR3 extends over 15 amino acids. The CDR3 loop reads CASNQAGTGNEKLFF. The CDR3 DNA reads TGTGCCAGCAATCAAGCCGGGACAGGTAATGAAAAACTGTTTTTT. Based on the CDR3 plus reference TRBV28 and TRBJ1-4, the full variable domain is DVKVTQSSRYLVKRTGEKVFLECVQDMDHENMFWYRQDPGLGLRLIYFSYDVKMKEKGDIPEGYSVSREKKERFSLILESASTNQTSMYLCASNQAGTGNEKLFFGSGTQLSVL.